This is a list of T cell receptor beta chains from one sample in a study of blood T cell repertoires in COVID-19. The data were produced by immunoSEQ multiplex PCR, yet TCRdb's version contains in-frame clones alone and is incomplete. The sample lists 150,000 to 200,000 clones, about nine tenths seen once, with around 9.5% in the top ten. The sequenced material came from PBMCs or T cells enriched from blood (not recorded which). These receptors all stem from a woman under 30 who had recovered from COVID-19. Each CDR3 is given with its conserved first and last residue. The order of the fields is D gene, clone size, CDR3 length, V gene, J gene, CDR3 DNA, CDR3 protein. The D gene is left open where the match is weak. The size of a clone is reported for some rows only, either as once, few or many, or as a class for expanded clones.

D: TRBD1
size: -
length: 16
V: TRBV28
J: TRBJ1-1
DNA: TGTGCCAGCAGTTCCATGACCGTAGGACAGGGGGCAGGCGCTTTCTTT
CDR3: CASSSMTVGQGAGAFF

D: -
size: once
length: 16
V: TRBV6-4
J: TRBJ2-1
DNA: TGTGCCAGCAGTGGCGGAGCGGGTAGATCCTACAATGAGCAGTTCTTC
CDR3: CASSGGAGRSYNEQFF

D: -
size: -
length: 16
V: TRBV7-9
J: TRBJ1-5
DNA: TGTGCCAGCAGCTCGGTCGGCGGAGTACTCAATCAGCCCCAGCATTTT
CDR3: CASSSVGGVLNQPQHF

D: -
size: once
length: 19
V: TRBV19
J: TRBJ2-6
DNA: TGTGCCAGTAGTATAGACGGACAGAGCTTAAGCTCTGGGGCCAACGTCCTGACTTTC
CDR3: CASSIDGQSLSSGANVLTF

D: TRBD1
size: -
length: 12
V: TRBV24-1
J: TRBJ2-1
DNA: TGTGCCACCCGGGACAGAATCAATGAGCAGTTCTTC
CDR3: CATRDRINEQFF

D: TRBD1
size: -
length: 16
V: TRBV28
J: TRBJ2-5
DNA: TGTGCCAGCAGGCGGGCGGACAGGGGGATCCAAGAGACCCAGTACTTC
CDR3: CASRRADRGIQETQYF

D: TRBD2
size: -
length: 14
V: TRBV6-5
J: TRBJ2-7
DNA: TGTGCCAGTGGACTAGCGGGGGTTCTCTACGAGCAGTACTTC
CDR3: CASGLAGVLYEQYF

D: -
size: -
length: 13
V: TRBV19
J: TRBJ2-5
DNA: TGTGCCAGTAGTAGCCAGGGTTGGAAGACCCAGTACTTC
CDR3: CASSSQGWKTQYF

D: TRBD1
size: once
length: 15
V: TRBV28
J: TRBJ1-1
DNA: TGTGCCAGCAGTTTCAACTCTCCGACAGGGTATTTTGCTTTCTTT
CDR3: CASSFNSPTGYFAFF

D: -
size: -
length: 16
V: TRBV5-8
J: TRBJ2-1
DNA: TGTGCCAGCAGCATATCCGGGGGAACCTCCTACAATGAGCAGTTCTTC
CDR3: CASSISGGTSYNEQFF

D: -
size: -
length: 14
V: TRBV6-5
J: TRBJ2-3
DNA: TGTGCCAGCAGTTACTCGAACTTGGCAGATACGCAGTATTTT
CDR3: CASSYSNLADTQYF

D: -
size: -
length: 14
V: TRBV5-1
J: TRBJ1-2
DNA: TGCGCCAGCAGTAACACACAGGGAAACTATGGCTACACCTTC
CDR3: CASSNTQGNYGYTF

D: TRBD2
size: few
length: 20
V: TRBV24-1
J: TRBJ2-1
DNA: TGTGCCACCAGTGATGGAATAGGGACTAGCGGGGCGAGCTCCTACAATGAGCAGTTCTTC
CDR3: CATSDGIGTSGASSYNEQFF

D: -
size: -
length: 15
V: TRBV7-9
J: TRBJ1-2
DNA: TGTGCCAGCAGCTTAGATATAGGGGTCCTGGTACGCTACACCTTC
CDR3: CASSLDIGVLVRYTF

D: TRBD1
size: -
length: 13
V: TRBV2
J: TRBJ1-1
DNA: TGTGCCTGTAGTCAGGGGGAAAACACTGAAGCTTTCTTT
CDR3: CACSQGENTEAFF

D: TRBD2
size: -
length: 16
V: TRBV3-1/TRBV3-2
J: TRBJ2-2
DNA: TGTGCCAGCAGCCAAGTCGGGCGGGAGGTCACCGGGGAGCTGTTTTTT
CDR3: CASSQVGREVTGELFF

D: TRBD1
size: -
length: 15
V: TRBV3-1/TRBV3-2
J: TRBJ2-7
DNA: TGTGCCAGCAGCCACAACCGGGACAGCTCCTACGAGCAGTACTTC
CDR3: CASSHNRDSSYEQYF

D: TRBD2
size: -
length: 15
V: TRBV7-2
J: TRBJ2-3
DNA: TGTGCCAGCAGCCAGATAGCGGGGGTCCGCAATACGCAGTATTTT
CDR3: CASSQIAGVRNTQYF

D: -
size: -
length: 17
V: TRBV19
J: TRBJ2-7
DNA: TGTGCCAGTAGTATGACAGGGATTCCGGGAGGGCCGAGGGAGCAGTACTTC
CDR3: CASSMTGIPGGPREQYF

D: TRBD1
size: -
length: 15
V: TRBV5-1
J: TRBJ2-3
DNA: TGCGCCAGCAGCTTGGATGGGACAGGCACAGATACGCAGTATTTT
CDR3: CASSLDGTGTDTQYF

D: TRBD2
size: -
length: 16
V: TRBV3-1/TRBV3-2
J: TRBJ2-3
DNA: TGTGCCAGCAGTATACTAGCGGGAGGGCCTATAGATACGCAGTATTTT
CDR3: CASSILAGGPIDTQYF

D: TRBD1
size: -
length: 15
V: TRBV29-1
J: TRBJ1-5
DNA: TGCAGCGTTGACCGGGAGGGGGCGGGACGGCAGCCCCAGCATTTT
CDR3: CSVDREGAGRQPQHF

D: TRBD2
size: once
length: 16
V: TRBV6-1
J: TRBJ2-1
DNA: TGTGCCAGCAGTGTTGGGCTAGCGGGGTCCTACAATGAGCAGTTCTTC
CDR3: CASSVGLAGSYNEQFF

D: -
size: -
length: 14
V: TRBV14
J: TRBJ1-1
DNA: TGTGCCAGCAGCCAAGATTTGCGGGGGACTGAAGCTTTCTTT
CDR3: CASSQDLRGTEAFF

D: TRBD1
size: -
length: 14
V: TRBV19
J: TRBJ1-2
DNA: TGTGCCAGTAGAACGACAGGGGCGAACTATGGCTACACCTTC
CDR3: CASRTTGANYGYTF

D: TRBD2
size: -
length: 14
V: TRBV27
J: TRBJ2-7
DNA: TGTGCCAGCAGCCAGCGGGAAGAATCCTACGAGCAGTACTTC
CDR3: CASSQREESYEQYF

D: TRBD1
size: few
length: 18
V: TRBV29-1
J: TRBJ2-6
DNA: TGCAGCGTTGAAGACCCGACAGGGATAAACTCTGGGGCCAACGTCCTGACTTTC
CDR3: CSVEDPTGINSGANVLTF

D: -
size: -
length: 11
V: TRBV12-3/TRBV12-4
J: TRBJ1-1
DNA: TGTGCCAGCAGTTCATCCAGTGAAGCTTTCTTT
CDR3: CASSSSSEAFF

D: -
size: -
length: 15
V: TRBV5-6
J: TRBJ1-6
DNA: TGTGCCAGCAGCCTCGGACAGCCCCTTAATTCACCCCTCCACTTT
CDR3: CASSLGQPLNSPLHF

D: TRBD1
size: -
length: 17
V: TRBV9
J: TRBJ2-7
DNA: TGTGCCAGCAGCCACAATCCGGGACAGGGGGCGCGCCACGAGCAGTACTTC
CDR3: CASSHNPGQGARHEQYF

D: -
size: -
length: 15
V: TRBV6-4
J: TRBJ1-6
DNA: TGTGCCAGCAGTGACTCGCTGGGACTTAATTCACCCCTCCACTTT
CDR3: CASSDSLGLNSPLHF

D: TRBD1
size: once
length: 15
V: TRBV30
J: TRBJ1-2
DNA: TGTGCCTATCCCGGGACAGGGGGCGAGGGAGATGGCTACACCTTC
CDR3: CAYPGTGGEGDGYTF

D: TRBD1
size: -
length: 13
V: TRBV30
J: TRBJ1-4
DNA: TGTGCCCGAGGGACAGGGGGTAATGAAAAACTGTTTTTT
CDR3: CARGTGGNEKLFF

D: -
size: -
length: 15
V: TRBV4-2
J: TRBJ1-2
DNA: TGTGCCAGCAGCCAAGGGGAGGGCCCAAGGAGTGGCTACACCTTC
CDR3: CASSQGEGPRSGYTF

D: -
size: -
length: 16
V: TRBV21-1
J: TRBJ2-7
DNA: TGTGCCAGCAGCAAAAGTCTAGCGGGACCCTTCTACGAGCAGTACTTC
CDR3: CASSKSLAGPFYEQYF

D: -
size: -
length: 18
V: TRBV5-1
J: TRBJ2-2
DNA: TGCGCCAGCAGCCCGATTTTACAGGCGCCGGGGGACACCGGGGAGCTGTTTTTT
CDR3: CASSPILQAPGDTGELFF

D: TRBD2
size: -
length: 12
V: TRBV6-5
J: TRBJ2-5
DNA: TGTGCCGCGAGACTAGCGGGGGGGGCGAATGACTTC
CDR3: CAARLAGGANDF

D: -
size: -
length: 18
V: TRBV30
J: TRBJ1-1
DNA: TGTGCCTGGAACCCTACTACAGGGAAACTGTATGGGAACACTGAAGCTTTCTTT
CDR3: CAWNPTTGKLYGNTEAFF

D: TRBD1
size: -
length: 16
V: TRBV6-6
J: TRBJ2-7
DNA: TGTGCCAGCAGATACCCCGGGACAGGGGCCTCCTACGAGCAGTACTTC
CDR3: CASRYPGTGASYEQYF

D: -
size: -
length: 15
V: TRBV3-1/TRBV3-2
J: TRBJ2-7
DNA: TGTGCCAGCAGCCAAGGGTCCCACAGGTCCTACGAGCAGTACTTC
CDR3: CASSQGSHRSYEQYF

D: TRBD2
size: -
length: 18
V: TRBV4-2
J: TRBJ2-1
DNA: TGTGCCAGCAGCCTCCCCTTGGGGCTAGCGGGAGGCTACAATGAGCAGTTCTTC
CDR3: CASSLPLGLAGGYNEQFF

D: -
size: -
length: 14
V: TRBV2
J: TRBJ2-7
DNA: TGTGCCAGCAGTAACGACAGGGAGGTCTACGAGCAGTACTTC
CDR3: CASSNDREVYEQYF

D: TRBD1
size: -
length: 15
V: TRBV2
J: TRBJ1-5
DNA: TGTGCCAGCAGAGATCGGACAGGAGGCAATCAGCCCCAGCATTTT
CDR3: CASRDRTGGNQPQHF

D: -
size: -
length: 13
V: TRBV27
J: TRBJ1-3
DNA: TGTGCCAGCAGTCCATTACATGGAAACACCATATATTTT
CDR3: CASSPLHGNTIYF

D: -
size: -
length: 15
V: TRBV6-1
J: TRBJ2-4
DNA: TGTGCCAGCAGTGACAGGAGGCTAGCCAAAAACATTCAGTACTTC
CDR3: CASSDRRLAKNIQYF

D: TRBD1
size: -
length: 15
V: TRBV5-4
J: TRBJ1-2
DNA: TGTGCCAGCAGCTTGGTGGTAGGGACAGGGGATGGCTACACCTTC
CDR3: CASSLVVGTGDGYTF

D: TRBD2
size: -
length: 16
V: TRBV5-1
J: TRBJ2-7
DNA: TGCGCCAGCAGCCCCGAGGGGTCCATAGCGGGGCGCGAGCAGTACTTC
CDR3: CASSPEGSIAGREQYF

D: -
size: -
length: 15
V: TRBV7-6
J: TRBJ1-1
DNA: TGTGCCAGCAGCTTAGATGTGACAGCGAACACTGAAGCTTTCTTT
CDR3: CASSLDVTANTEAFF

D: -
size: -
length: 12
V: TRBV2
J: TRBJ1-5
DNA: TGTGCCAGCAGACAAGGGGGACAGCCCCAGCATTTT
CDR3: CASRQGGQPQHF

D: -
size: -
length: 14
V: TRBV15
J: TRBJ1-6
DNA: TGTGCCACCGTTTATTCGCAGGGAAATTCACCCCTCCACTTT
CDR3: CATVYSQGNSPLHF

D: TRBD2
size: -
length: 15
V: TRBV2
J: TRBJ2-1
DNA: TGTGCCAGCAGTCCGGGACTAGCGGGGTACAATGAGCAGTTCTTC
CDR3: CASSPGLAGYNEQFF

D: -
size: -
length: 13
V: TRBV7-9
J: TRBJ1-1
DNA: TGTGCCAGCAGCCGCGGGAGTGACCGGGGAGCTTTCTTT
CDR3: CASSRGSDRGAFF

D: TRBD2
size: once
length: 19
V: TRBV28
J: TRBJ2-5
DNA: TGTGCCAGCAGGCGAGCGAATCCCACTAGCGGGGGGGCCCGGGAGACCCAGTACTTC
CDR3: CASRRANPTSGGARETQYF

D: TRBD2
size: -
length: 14
V: TRBV5-4
J: TRBJ2-2
DNA: TGTGCCAGCAGCGCTGGGACTAGCATCGGGGAGCTGTTTTTT
CDR3: CASSAGTSIGELFF

D: TRBD1
size: -
length: 16
V: TRBV10-3
J: TRBJ2-7
DNA: TGTGCCATCAGTGACGGTATGGGACAGGCAAATTACGAGCAGTACTTC
CDR3: CAISDGMGQANYEQYF

D: TRBD2
size: -
length: 16
V: TRBV11-3
J: TRBJ2-5
DNA: TGTGCCAGCAGCTTAGGAAGCGGGGGGAAACAAGAGACCCAGTACTTC
CDR3: CASSLGSGGKQETQYF

D: -
size: -
length: 14
V: TRBV28
J: TRBJ1-5
DNA: TGTGCCAGCAGTTTTACTGAGAGCAATCAGCCCCAGCATTTT
CDR3: CASSFTESNQPQHF

D: -
size: -
length: 15
V: TRBV4-1
J: TRBJ2-7
DNA: TGCGCCAGCAGCCAAACAGGACAACTCCCCGACGAGCAGTACTTC
CDR3: CASSQTGQLPDEQYF